Sequencing of this T cell receptor beta chain was carried out in a study of T cell repertoires in cytomegalovirus infection. Study in general: Public TCR beta signatures marked donors with CMV infection and the matching HLA.

Using its own MiXCR run on the reads, TCRdb lists one record per CDR3 protein. Among about a million distinct CDR3 sequences listed, roughly a third were seen once. Only a few counts were recorded for this clonotype. Antigen: not known. Trimming took 5 bases from V and 4 from J, leaving 14 bases between them. This CDR3 contains 14 residues. Sequenced here: cultured CD8+ T cells from PBMCs, sampled from culture after CMV antigen stimulation. This chain joins TRBV12-3 or TRBV12-4 and TRBJ1-1, with D possibly being TRBD1 (6 bases). The sequence derives from a human donor in good health (CMV status not recorded). Some clones in this sample may be carry-over from other donors' samples. In nucleotides, the CDR3 is TGTGCCAGCAGTCGAAATCAGGGGATCACTGAAGCTTTCTTT. Protein product: CASSRNQGITEAFF.